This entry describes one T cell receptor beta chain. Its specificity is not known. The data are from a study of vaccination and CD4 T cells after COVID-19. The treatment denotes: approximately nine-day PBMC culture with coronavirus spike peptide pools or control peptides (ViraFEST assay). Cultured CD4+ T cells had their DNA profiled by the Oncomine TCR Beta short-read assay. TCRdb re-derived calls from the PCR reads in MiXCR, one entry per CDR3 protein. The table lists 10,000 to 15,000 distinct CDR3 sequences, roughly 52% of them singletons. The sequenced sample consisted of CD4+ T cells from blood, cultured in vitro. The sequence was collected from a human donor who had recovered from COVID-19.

CDR3: CASSGSRLAVELFF. The CDR3 DNA sequence: TGTGCCAGCAGCGGATCACGGCTAGCCGTGGAGCTGTTTTTT. V is TRBV6-1 and J is TRBJ2-2, with a possible D match to TRBD2 (5 bases). This CDR3 has 14 residues. Germline-derived CDR1 and CDR2 are MNHNS and SASEGT. V shed 6 bases and J shed 10 bases, with 18 bases lying between them.